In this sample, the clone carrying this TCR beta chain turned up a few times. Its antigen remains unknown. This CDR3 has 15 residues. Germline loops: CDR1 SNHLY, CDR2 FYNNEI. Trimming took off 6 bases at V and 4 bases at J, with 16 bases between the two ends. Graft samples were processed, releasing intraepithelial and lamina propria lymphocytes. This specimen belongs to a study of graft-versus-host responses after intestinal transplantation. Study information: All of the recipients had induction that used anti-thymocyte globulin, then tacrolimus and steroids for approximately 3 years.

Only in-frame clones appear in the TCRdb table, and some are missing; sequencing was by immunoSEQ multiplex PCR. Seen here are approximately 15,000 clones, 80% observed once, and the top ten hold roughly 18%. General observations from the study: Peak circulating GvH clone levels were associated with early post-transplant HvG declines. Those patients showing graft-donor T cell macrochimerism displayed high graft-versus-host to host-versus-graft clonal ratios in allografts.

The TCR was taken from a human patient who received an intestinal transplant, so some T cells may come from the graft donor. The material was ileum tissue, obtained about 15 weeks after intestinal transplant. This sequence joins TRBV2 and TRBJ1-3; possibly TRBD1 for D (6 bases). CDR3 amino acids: CASRDQGLPGNTIYF. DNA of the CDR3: TGTGCCAGCAGGGATCAGGGGTTGCCAGGAAACACCATATATTTT.